This T cell receptor beta chain was recovered during a study of cytomegalovirus exposure and HLA in healthy donors (dated by TCRdb to the late 2010s). About the study as a whole: According to an earlier analysis of 550 to 750 of the donors, about 170 million T cells yielded 95 million to 140 million unique TCR beta sequences and 276 Gb of sequence data. The study aimed to test whether signatures of past pathogen exposure could be identified by cataloging public T cell receptors. Among some 410 genotyped donors of the cohort, an average of approximately 240,000 unique TCR beta nucleotide sequences were sequenced per donor, 15% to 20% of them non-productive. An early release covering over 500 HLA-typed donors comprised about 290 gigabases of sequencing data and about 90 million unique TCR sequences. Of the roughly 400 genotyped donors, approximately 81% were placed in the genetic ancestry cluster associated with self-reported Caucasian donors. A separate validation cohort of about 110 different subjects was used in addition to the roughly 640-subject first cohort. Donor age, sex, ethnicity and CMV serostatus were compiled alongside the repertoire data. Roughly 5 DR-DQ haplotypes were handled as single units for association and clustering, since linkage in the cohort was strong. Every repertoire in the discovery cohort had been generated on one and the same sequencing platform. A later analysis re-examined previously published TCR beta repertoires from around 670 donors and added high-resolution HLA genotyping to investigate patterns of TCR occurrence. The T cell repertoires of about 700 subjects were profiled by immunosequencing and related to cytomegalovirus serostatus. To predict cytomegalovirus infection status, the study combined high-throughput TCR immunosequencing, statistical association of individual TCRs with disease status, and machine learning. A later genetic analysis used genome-wide SNP genotypes for about three fifths of the 666 donors, treating that subset as a discovery cohort. Both class I and class II loci were covered by HLA typing, at four-digit resolution. Rather than using new phenotypic data, the later analysis identified candidate immune exposures from TCR beta sequences and from how often those sequences occurred across donors. The number of typed donors differed by locus: about 620-640 for A, B, C, DRB1 and DQB1; approximately 530 for DQA1; approximately 600 for DPA1; and 400 to 480 for DPB1. An earlier analysis of several hundred of the donors applied high-throughput TCR beta sequencing to assess whether each TCR beta V gene segment acted as functional or pseudogenic. Results and caveats for the whole study, not just this receptor: A cluster of highly shared sequence variants was judged likely to be a technical artifact of the sequencing pipeline. Because counts were too low, under 20 rarely observed V segments, including chromosome 9 orphons, were left out of the earlier analysis of 500 to 750 of the donors. Linkage disequilibrium might explain the correlated functional status among segregating V segments, but an unknown experimental factor could not be excluded. HLA typing was unavailable for some donors at each locus, so association tests used only the typed subset. A later genetic analysis reported fewer N-insertions in productive TCRs among donors in an Asian-associated ancestry cluster than the roughly 720-donor mean. Cytomegalovirus status was reported to be diagnosed by the classifier with high specificity and sensitivity in both the original and validation cohorts. A further reported finding was that TCR beta sequences accurately predicted the HLA-A and HLA-B alleles for most subjects in the first cohort. Specific HLA alleles were associated with some 15,000 TCR beta sequences at a false discovery rate of 0.05 in a later analysis. The 87-base-pair reads could not distinguish some IMGT-functional V segments, including TRBV6-2 and TRBV6-3, so those segments were excluded. Only TCR beta chains were sequenced in this cohort, and the absence of alpha or paired-chain data limited detectable features. Most CMV-associated TCR beta chains appeared to be HLA-restricted in a later analysis, and the HLA associations seemed to be driven largely by CMV exposure. A later analysis found that TCR association rates varied across HLA loci, with DRB1 alleles showing the most associated TCRs and HLA-C alleles the fewest. The only immune exposure information available for the cohort was CMV serostatus. Roughly uniform sequencing depth across donors was assumed in presence/absence analyses, although this assumption may not hold. A later genetic analysis associated a missense DCLRE1C variant with V-gene and J-gene trimming of TCR beta chains, and an independent cohort replicated the association. In a later analysis, HLA-associated TCR beta chains showed more clonal expansion and lower generation probabilities than non-associated chains that were equally common. Most TCR sequences were observed very rarely across donors, whereas some public TCRs were present in many individuals. The study listed 150 to 200 TCR beta chains as associated with cytomegalovirus. According to a later analysis, parvovirus B19, influenza, CMV and Epstein-Barr virus appeared linked to several top co-occurrence clusters. In vitro tests confirmed that three of the cytomegalovirus-associated TCR beta chains recognize cytomegalovirus antigens. The authors suggested that the approach could potentially be generalized to other disease states and immunological phenotypes. Assigning TCR associations to individual alleles was difficult when HLA alleles, especially DR and DQ, strongly co-occurred. An earlier analysis of several hundred of the donors showed that most TCR beta V segments appeared in productive rearrangements either about 90% or about 30% of the time, which broadly matched IMGT annotations.

As for this clone: The antigen this receptor binds is unknown. No qualities accompany the bases; no much larger clone lies one base away.

The CDR3 numbers 14 residues from cysteine through phenylalanine. The DNA shown is the 42-base CDR3, in frame from base 1. The library came from the immunoSEQ multiplex PCR assay. For the multiplex PCR, a mixture combining 60 forward primers for TCR Vbeta segments and 13 reverse primers for TCR Jbeta segments was used. The CDR3 region of rearranged TCR beta genes was amplified from genomic DNA with a multiplex PCR assay. Amplified TCR beta libraries were sequenced as 87-base-pair reads on the Illumina HiSeq System. Per the source publication's procedure: A later analysis tallied 80 million to 95 million unique TCR beta chains across the 660 or so repertoires, and around 12 million of those chains were shared by two or more donors. A nearest-neighbor algorithm error-corrected the raw reads and collapsed the reads into unique sequences, merging closely related sequences to remove PCR and sequencing errors. V, D and J gene segments were assigned by aligning CDR3 sequences to IMGT reference sequences. For a sequence to be retained, a match of at least six nucleotides was required to both a V gene segment and a J gene segment. A rearrangement counted as productive if the CDR3 had no stop codons and remained in frame with V and J, and every other rearrangement counted as non-productive. CDR3 was defined by IMGT convention, running from the second conserved V-encoded cysteine to the conserved J-encoded phenylalanine. In an earlier analysis of around 640 of the donors, sequences lacking an unambiguous match to a single V gene segment were excluded. An earlier analysis of several hundred of the donors classified V segments as functional when productive rearrangements were above 56.7% and as segregating when the standard deviation between donors was above 5%. A statistical classification framework was built to diagnose cytomegalovirus status from the catalog of TCR beta chain sequences. A later analysis assigned V and J genes by comparing TCR nucleotide sequences with IMGT/GENE-DB human TR gene sequences. Using the TCRdist pipeline, a later analysis assigned CDR3 sequences along with most-parsimonious VDJ recombination scenarios. In a later analysis, each TCR beta chain was defined by its CDR3 amino acid sequence together with its V-gene family, and reads without a unique V-gene family were excluded. In a later analysis, fewer than 600 highly shared, low-generation-probability nucleotide sequences were removed to address suspected cross-contamination and a sequencing artifact. In a later analysis, a clonal expansion index for each public chain was calculated from normalized within-repertoire ranks of inferred template counts. In a later analysis, generation probabilities were computed using a VDJ recombination model fitted to out-of-frame rearrangements, and the results were checked against IGoR. In a later analysis, hypergeometric tests were used to score TCR-TCR, TCR-HLA and TCR-CMV co-occurrence, with a repertoire-size bias correction applied to TCR pairs. To estimate false discovery rates, a later analysis permuted the HLA or CMV assignments 20 times. In a later analysis, co-occurring TCRs were grouped using DBSCAN, with TCRdist sequence similarity added in when clustering inside HLA-allele-positive subsets. Repertoires with fewer than 30,000 or more than 120,000 public chains, plus five repertoires with anomalous nucleotide sharing, were excluded from co-occurrence clustering. Entries here come from immuneACCESS through TCRdb and include only in-frame sequences with V and J called. Some clones fail to appear in such tables; in the studies checked, an unresolved V gene covers under half of the shortfall, and the cause of the remainder is unknown. That table gives V, J and clone size, and the DNA gave D and trimming. This sample lists some 130,000 clones; around 71% were detected once. The ten biggest clones cover about 2.6% of the sample.

In total, 500 to 700 healthy bone marrow donors made up the cohort. At the time of sampling, all cohort members were nominally healthy, though unrecorded immune exposures were likely present. The donor tested CMV seropositive, placing the donor among the 250 to 350 seropositive members of the cohort. Each donor provided a peripheral blood sample, and peripheral blood mononuclear cells were used for TCR beta sequencing. The Qiagen DNeasy Blood Extraction Kit was used to extract genomic DNA from the blood cell samples. Source material: PBMCs. The source of this sequence is an older woman in good health and CMV-seropositive. The chain is encoded by TRBV12-2 joined to TRBJ1-2; the tabulated D call, TRBD1, remains unverified against the DNA. TRBV12-2 is flagged as a pseudogene. The nucleotide sequence is TGTGCAAGTCGTTGGGACAGGAGGAGCTATGGCTACACCTTC. Translation gives CASRWDRRSYGYTF.